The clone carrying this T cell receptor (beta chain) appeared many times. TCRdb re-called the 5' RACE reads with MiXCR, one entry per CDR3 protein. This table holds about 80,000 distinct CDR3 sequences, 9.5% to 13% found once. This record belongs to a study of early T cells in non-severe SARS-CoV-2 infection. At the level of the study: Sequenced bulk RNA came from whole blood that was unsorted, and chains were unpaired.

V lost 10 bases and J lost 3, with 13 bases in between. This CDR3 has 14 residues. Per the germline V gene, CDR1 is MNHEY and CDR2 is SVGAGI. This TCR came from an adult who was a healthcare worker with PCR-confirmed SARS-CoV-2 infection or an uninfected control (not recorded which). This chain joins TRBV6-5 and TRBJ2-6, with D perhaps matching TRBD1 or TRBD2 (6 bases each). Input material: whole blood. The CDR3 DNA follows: TGTGCCACGGTCAGGGGAGGTGGGGCCAACGTCCTGACTTTC. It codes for CATVRGGGANVLTF.